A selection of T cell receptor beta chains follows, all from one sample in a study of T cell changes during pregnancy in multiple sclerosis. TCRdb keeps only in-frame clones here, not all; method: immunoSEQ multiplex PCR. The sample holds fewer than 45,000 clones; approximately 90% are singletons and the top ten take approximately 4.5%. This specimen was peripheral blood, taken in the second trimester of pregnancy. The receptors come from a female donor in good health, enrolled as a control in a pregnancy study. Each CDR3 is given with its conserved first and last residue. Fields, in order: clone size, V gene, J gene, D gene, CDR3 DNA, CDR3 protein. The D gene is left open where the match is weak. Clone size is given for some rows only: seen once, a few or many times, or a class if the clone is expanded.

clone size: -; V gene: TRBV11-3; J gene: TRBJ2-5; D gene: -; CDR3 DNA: TGTGCCAGCAGTCGAAGAGTGCAAGAGACCCAGTACTTC; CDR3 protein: CASSRRVQETQYF
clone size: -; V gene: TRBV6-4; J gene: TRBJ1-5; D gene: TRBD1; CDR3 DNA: TGTGCCAGCAGCCCTCAGGGGGCGTTTCAGGGGGACAATCAGCCCCAGCATTTT; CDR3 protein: CASSPQGAFQGDNQPQHF
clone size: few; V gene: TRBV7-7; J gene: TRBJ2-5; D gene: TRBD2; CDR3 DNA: TGTGCCAGCAGTCCGACTAGCGGGGGGGCAGAGACCCAGTACTTC; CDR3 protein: CASSPTSGGAETQYF
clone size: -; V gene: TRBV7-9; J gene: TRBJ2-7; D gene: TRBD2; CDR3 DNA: TGTGCCAGCAGCTTTAGCGGGAGGGGCGAGCAGTACTTC; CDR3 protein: CASSFSGRGEQYF
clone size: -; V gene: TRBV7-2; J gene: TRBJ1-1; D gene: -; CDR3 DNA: TGTGCCAGCAGCTTATATAAGGGGTCCATAAACACTGAAGCTTTCTTT; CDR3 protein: CASSLYKGSINTEAFF
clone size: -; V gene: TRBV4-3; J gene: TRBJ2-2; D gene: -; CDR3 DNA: TGCGCCAGCAGCCTAAGGTCAGGTTGGACCGGGGAGCTGTTTTTT; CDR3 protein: CASSLRSGWTGELFF
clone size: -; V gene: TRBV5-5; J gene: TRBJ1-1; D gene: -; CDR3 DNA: TGTGCCAGCAGCTTCGACTTGGACACTGAAGCTTTCTTT; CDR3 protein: CASSFDLDTEAFF
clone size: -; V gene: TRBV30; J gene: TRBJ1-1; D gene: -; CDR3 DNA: TGTGCCTGGAACCCAAAAAGAGGGACTCCCCACGGGGACACTGAAGCTTTCTTT; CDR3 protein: CAWNPKRGTPHGDTEAFF
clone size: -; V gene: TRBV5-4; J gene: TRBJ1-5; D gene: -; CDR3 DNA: TGTGCCAGCAGCTGGGGCAGGGGACAGCCCCAGCATTTT; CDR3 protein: CASSWGRGQPQHF
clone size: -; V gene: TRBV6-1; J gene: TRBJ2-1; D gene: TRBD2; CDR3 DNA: TGTGCCAGCAGTGAAGAAACTGGGGGAGGGGAGCAGTTCTTC; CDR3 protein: CASSEETGGGEQFF
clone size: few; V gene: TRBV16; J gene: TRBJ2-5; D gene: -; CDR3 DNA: TGTGCCAGCAGCCAATCTCCCAGCCAAGAGACCCAGTACTTC; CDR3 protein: CASSQSPSQETQYF
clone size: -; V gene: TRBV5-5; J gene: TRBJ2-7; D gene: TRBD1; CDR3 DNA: TGTGCCAGCAGCTTTAGGGGGACAGGGACCTACGAGCAGTACTTC; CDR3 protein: CASSFRGTGTYEQYF
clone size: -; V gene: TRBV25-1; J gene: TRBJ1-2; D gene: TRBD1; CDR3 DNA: TGTGCCGGCAGTGATTTCACAGGGGGGCGGGGCTACACCTTC; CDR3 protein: CAGSDFTGGRGYTF
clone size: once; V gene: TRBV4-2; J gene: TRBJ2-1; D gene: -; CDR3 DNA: TGTGCCAGCAGCCAAGATGGAGACGCCTACAATGAGCAGTTCTTC; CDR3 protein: CASSQDGDAYNEQFF
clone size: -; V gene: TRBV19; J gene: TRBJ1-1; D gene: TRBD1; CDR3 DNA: TGTGCCAGTAGTTCGCCGGGACAGGGTAGCTCTGAAGCTTTCTTT; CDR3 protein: CASSSPGQGSSEAFF
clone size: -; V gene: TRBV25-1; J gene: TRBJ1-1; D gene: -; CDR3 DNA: TGTGCCAGCAGCCCTGCGGGGGGAGCGAACACTGAAGCTTTCTTT; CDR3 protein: CASSPAGGANTEAFF
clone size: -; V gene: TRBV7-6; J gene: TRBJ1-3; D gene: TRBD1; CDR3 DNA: TGTGCCAGCAGCCCTACAGGGGGCATCGTCTCTGGAAACACCATATATTTT; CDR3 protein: CASSPTGGIVSGNTIYF
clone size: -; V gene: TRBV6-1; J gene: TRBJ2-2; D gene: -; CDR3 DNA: TGTGCCAGCAGTTCGGTCGTGGAGGCCGGGGAGCTGTTTTTT; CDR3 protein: CASSSVVEAGELFF
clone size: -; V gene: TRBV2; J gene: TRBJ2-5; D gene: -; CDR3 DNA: TGTGCCAGTCTCCTGGCGGGGTTCCAAGAGACCCAGTACTTC; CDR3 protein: CASLLAGFQETQYF
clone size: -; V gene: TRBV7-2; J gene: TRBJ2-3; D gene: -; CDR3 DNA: TGTGCCAGCGGAACGGGCGGGGGCCGCACAGATACGCAGTATTTT; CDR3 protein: CASGTGGGRTDTQYF
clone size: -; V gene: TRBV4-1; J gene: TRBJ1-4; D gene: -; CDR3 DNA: TGCGCCAGCAGCCAACTCCGAGGGCCTCAACTGTTTTTT; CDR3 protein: CASSQLRGPQLFF
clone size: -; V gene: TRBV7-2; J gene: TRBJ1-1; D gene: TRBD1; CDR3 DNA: TGTGCCAGCAGCTTCTCCGGGACAGTGAACACTGAAGCTTTCTTT; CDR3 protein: CASSFSGTVNTEAFF
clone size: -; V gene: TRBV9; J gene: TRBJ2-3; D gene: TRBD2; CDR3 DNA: TGTGCCAGCAATACCGGCCGGGGGGGTCGCACAGATACGCAGTATTTT; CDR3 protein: CASNTGRGGRTDTQYF
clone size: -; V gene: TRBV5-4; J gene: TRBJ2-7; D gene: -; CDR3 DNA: TGTGCCAGCAGCCCCACGGGGGGCCACGAGCAGTACTTC; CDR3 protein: CASSPTGGHEQYF
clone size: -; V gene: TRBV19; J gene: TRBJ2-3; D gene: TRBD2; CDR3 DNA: TGTGCCAGTAGTCCTAGGGGAACCGGGACTAGCGGCACAGATACGCAGTATTTT; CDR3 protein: CASSPRGTGTSGTDTQYF
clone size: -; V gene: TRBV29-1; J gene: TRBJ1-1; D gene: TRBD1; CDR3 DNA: TGCAGCGTAGACAGGGGCACGAACACTGAAGCTTTCTTT; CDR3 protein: CSVDRGTNTEAFF
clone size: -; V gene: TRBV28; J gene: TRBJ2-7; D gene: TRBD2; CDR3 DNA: TGTGCCAGCAGTTTCAAGGGACTAGCGGGTATAGGGCACTACGAGCAGTACTTC; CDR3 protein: CASSFKGLAGIGHYEQYF
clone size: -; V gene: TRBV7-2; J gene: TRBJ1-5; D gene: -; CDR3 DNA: TGTGCCAGCAGCTTAGCCAGGGTGAGCAATCAGCCCCAGCATTTT; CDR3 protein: CASSLARVSNQPQHF
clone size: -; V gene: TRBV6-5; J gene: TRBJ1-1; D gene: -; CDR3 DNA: TGTGCCAGCAGTTATTTGGGCGTGGGTGAAGCTTTCTTT; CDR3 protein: CASSYLGVGEAFF